The rows below give T cell receptor beta chains drawn from one sample of a study of cytomegalovirus exposure and HLA in healthy donors. Sequencing used immunoSEQ multiplex PCR; TCRdb keeps in-frame clones, though not all of them. Of some 200,000 clones in the sample, over 60% were seen once. The sample was PBMCs. Receptors were obtained from a young man in good health and CMV-seronegative. Both conserved end residues are part of each CDR3. D genes are given only for firm matches. The size field is filled for only some rows; it gives once, few, many or a size class.

size: -; D: TRBD1; J: TRBJ1-5; V: TRBV19; DNA: TGTGCCAGCGTTCTCCGGGACAGTAATCAGCCCCAGCATTTT; CDR3: CASVLRDSNQPQHF
size: -; D: TRBD2; J: TRBJ2-1; V: TRBV5-1; DNA: TGCGCCAGCAGGCCACTAGCGGGAGGGGGGGATGAGCAGTTCTTC; CDR3: CASRPLAGGGDEQFF
size: -; D: -; J: TRBJ2-5; V: TRBV27; DNA: TGTGCCAGCAGTTTTACGGCAGGGAACGGGCAGTACTTC; CDR3: CASSFTAGNGQYF
size: -; D: -; J: TRBJ1-3; V: TRBV27; DNA: TGTGCCAGCAGTTTATCTGCAGACTCTGGAAACACCATATATTTT; CDR3: CASSLSADSGNTIYF
size: -; D: -; J: TRBJ1-5; V: TRBV19; DNA: TGTGCCAGTAGTACGCAGAAGAGCAATCAGCCCCAGCATTTT; CDR3: CASSTQKSNQPQHF
size: -; D: -; J: TRBJ1-5; V: TRBV5-1; DNA: TGCGCCAGCAGCAGAGGGAGGGATGGAGAGCCCCAGCATTTT; CDR3: CASSRGRDGEPQHF
size: -; D: TRBD1; J: TRBJ2-7; V: TRBV4-1; DNA: TGCGCCAGCAGCCAAGGGACAGGGAATTACGAGCAGTACTTC; CDR3: CASSQGTGNYEQYF
size: -; D: -; J: TRBJ1-4; V: TRBV19; DNA: TGTGCCAGTGGCCCAAGGGGATCAGCTAACCATGAAAAACTGTTTTTT; CDR3: CASGPRGSANHEKLFF
size: -; D: -; J: TRBJ2-4; V: TRBV19; DNA: TGTGCCAGTAGTGAACAGGGCGGAAACATTCAGTACTTC; CDR3: CASSEQGGNIQYF
size: -; D: TRBD2; J: TRBJ2-3; V: TRBV2; DNA: TGTGCCAGCAGGGTGACTAGCGGGAAAGATACGCAGTATTTT; CDR3: CASRVTSGKDTQYF
size: few; D: TRBD2; J: TRBJ2-7; V: TRBV30; DNA: TGTGCCTGGATCGGGACTAGCGGGAGAGGGTACTTC; CDR3: CAWIGTSGRGYF
size: once; D: TRBD2; J: TRBJ2-7; V: TRBV7-3; DNA: TGTGCCAGCAGCCGCGGGACTAGCGGGGACGAGCAGTACTTC; CDR3: CASSRGTSGDEQYF
size: -; D: -; J: TRBJ2-6; V: TRBV5-5; DNA: TGTGCCAGCAGCTTGGCAGGAGGGTCTGGGGCCAACGTCCTGACTTTC; CDR3: CASSLAGGSGANVLTF
size: once; D: TRBD1; J: TRBJ2-7; V: TRBV2; DNA: TGTGCCAGCAAACAAGGACAGGGGAATACCTACGAGCAGTACTTC; CDR3: CASKQGQGNTYEQYF
size: -; D: TRBD1; J: TRBJ2-5; V: TRBV28; DNA: TGTGCCAGCGGAGTGGACAGGGGACCGGGGGAGACCCAGTACTTC; CDR3: CASGVDRGPGETQYF
size: few; D: TRBD2; J: TRBJ2-5; V: TRBV28; DNA: TGTGCCAGCAGCCTACCCTCTGCACTAGCGGGACAGGAGACCCAGTACTTC; CDR3: CASSLPSALAGQETQYF
size: -; D: TRBD1; J: TRBJ2-1; V: TRBV6-5; DNA: TGTGCCAGCAGTTACTCGGGGGACAGGGGAAGCAATGAGCAGTTCTTC; CDR3: CASSYSGDRGSNEQFF
size: -; D: -; J: TRBJ1-4; V: TRBV6-1; DNA: TGTGCCAGCAATGGAGAAACAGGGATAGGTGAAAAACTGTTTTTT; CDR3: CASNGETGIGEKLFF
size: -; D: TRBD1; J: TRBJ2-7; V: TRBV5-5; DNA: TGTGCCAGCAGCTGGGACAGGGGCTACGAGCAGTACTTC; CDR3: CASSWDRGYEQYF
size: -; D: -; J: TRBJ1-4; V: TRBV19; DNA: TGTGCCAGTAGTAGGCGTTCGGGGGAGGCGGTCGGTGAAAAACTGTTTTTT; CDR3: CASSRRSGEAVGEKLFF
size: -; D: -; J: TRBJ2-7; V: TRBV25-1; DNA: TGTGCCAGCAGCCACGGGGGATACTACGAGCAGTACTTC; CDR3: CASSHGGYYEQYF
size: few; D: TRBD1; J: TRBJ1-5; V: TRBV28; DNA: TGTGCCAGCAGTCCCCCCCGGACAGGGTACTTTAGAAATCAGCCCCAGCATTTT; CDR3: CASSPPRTGYFRNQPQHF
size: -; D: -; J: TRBJ1-1; V: TRBV19; DNA: TGTGCCAGTAGTCTATCCGGGACTGAAGCTTTCTTT; CDR3: CASSLSGTEAFF
size: once; D: TRBD1; J: TRBJ2-2; V: TRBV5-1; DNA: TGCGCCAGCAGCAGGGTAGGGACAGGGACCGGGGAGCTGTTTTTT; CDR3: CASSRVGTGTGELFF
size: -; D: TRBD2; J: TRBJ2-3; V: TRBV29-1; DNA: TGCAGCGTTGCACGGGGGGGTAGAGATACGCAGTATTTT; CDR3: CSVARGGRDTQYF
size: -; D: TRBD1; J: TRBJ2-3; V: TRBV29-1; DNA: TGCAGCGTTAATGCAGGACAGGCTAGCACAGATACGCAGTATTTT; CDR3: CSVNAGQASTDTQYF
size: -; D: -; J: TRBJ2-1; V: TRBV13; DNA: TGTGCCAGCAGCTTAGGCTCAGGGATTGAGCAGTTCTTC; CDR3: CASSLGSGIEQFF
size: -; D: -; J: TRBJ2-3; V: TRBV5-4; DNA: TGTGCCAGCAGCTTTAACGGCGGGAGCACAGATACGCAGTATTTT; CDR3: CASSFNGGSTDTQYF
size: few; D: TRBD1; J: TRBJ1-1; V: TRBV6-5; DNA: TGTGCCAGCAGTTACAGGACAGGGGGCTTTACTGAAGCTTTCTTT; CDR3: CASSYRTGGFTEAFF
size: few; D: TRBD2; J: TRBJ2-3; V: TRBV7-9; DNA: TGTGCCACCGGACTAGCGGTTAGCACAGATACGCAGTATTTT; CDR3: CATGLAVSTDTQYF
size: -; D: -; J: TRBJ1-5; V: TRBV28; DNA: TGTGCCAGCAGTTTATATCAGGGGAGCAATCAGCCCCAGCATTTT; CDR3: CASSLYQGSNQPQHF
size: few; D: -; J: TRBJ2-1; V: TRBV7-9; DNA: TGTGCCAGCAGCTTTAACAGGGTGGATGAGCAGTTCTTC; CDR3: CASSFNRVDEQFF
size: -; D: TRBD2; J: TRBJ2-3; V: TRBV15; DNA: TGTGCCACCAGCAGAGAATGGGCTAGCGGGAGTGCTGATACGCAGTATTTT; CDR3: CATSREWASGSADTQYF
size: once; D: -; J: TRBJ2-7; V: TRBV20-1; DNA: TGCAGTGGGCAGGGCTCCTACGAGCAGTACTTC; CDR3: CSGQGSYEQYF
size: -; D: -; J: TRBJ1-2; V: TRBV6-5; DNA: TGTGCCAGCAGTTACTCCGGGGTTAACTATGGCTACACCTTC; CDR3: CASSYSGVNYGYTF
size: -; D: TRBD1; J: TRBJ1-5; V: TRBV7-9; DNA: TGTTCCAGCAGCTTAGTTTTTCGGCCGGGACAGGGCCCCCAGCCCCAGCATTTT; CDR3: CSSSLVFRPGQGPQPQHF
size: -; D: TRBD1; J: TRBJ2-7; V: TRBV19; DNA: TGTGCCAGTAGGGCACAGGGGACCAGCTCCTACGAGCAGTACTTC; CDR3: CASRAQGTSSYEQYF
size: -; D: -; J: TRBJ2-7; V: TRBV5-4; DNA: TGTGCCAGCAGCCTCTACAGCGGTCTCAACGAGCAGTACTTC; CDR3: CASSLYSGLNEQYF
size: -; D: TRBD2; J: TRBJ2-3; V: TRBV2; DNA: TGTGCCAGCAGTAGCGGGACGGCAGATACGCAGTATTTT; CDR3: CASSSGTADTQYF
size: few; D: -; J: TRBJ2-3; V: TRBV19; DNA: TGTGCCAGTAGTATAGCGGATACGCAGTATTTT; CDR3: CASSIADTQYF
size: -; D: -; J: TRBJ1-2; V: TRBV28; DNA: TGTGCCAGCGGATCGACTTTTGGCTACACCTTC; CDR3: CASGSTFGYTF
size: -; D: -; J: TRBJ2-7; V: TRBV4-1; DNA: TGCGCCAGCAGCCAGACCGGGACAATAACCTACGAGCAGTACTTC; CDR3: CASSQTGTITYEQYF
size: -; D: TRBD1; J: TRBJ2-3; V: TRBV10-1; DNA: TGCGCCAGCAGTGATACGGGACAGGCCTCCACAGATACGCAGTATTTT; CDR3: CASSDTGQASTDTQYF
size: -; D: -; J: TRBJ2-1; V: TRBV27; DNA: TGTGCCAGCAGTTTCGCCTTTGACAGAAACAATGAGCAGTTCTTC; CDR3: CASSFAFDRNNEQFF
size: -; D: -; J: TRBJ1-1; V: TRBV9; DNA: TGTGCCAGCAGCGTAGGGGGCGGGGGGACTGAAGCTTTCTTT; CDR3: CASSVGGGGTEAFF
size: few; D: -; J: TRBJ2-2; V: TRBV9; DNA: TGTGCCAGCAGCGCCAACGTGGACTGGACCACCGGGGAGCTGTTTTTT; CDR3: CASSANVDWTTGELFF
size: -; D: -; J: TRBJ1-1; V: TRBV19; DNA: TGTGCCAGTAGTACACAGAGGAACACTGAAGCTTTCTTT; CDR3: CASSTQRNTEAFF
size: -; D: TRBD1; J: TRBJ2-2; V: TRBV5-4; DNA: TGTGCCAGCAGCCGGACAGGGGGTTCCGGGGAGCTGTTTTTT; CDR3: CASSRTGGSGELFF
size: -; D: TRBD1; J: TRBJ2-2; V: TRBV30; DNA: TGTGCCTCCGGGGGACAGGGGGACACCGGGGAGCTGTTTTTT; CDR3: CASGGQGDTGELFF
size: -; D: TRBD2; J: TRBJ2-1; V: TRBV4-2; DNA: TGTGCCAGCAGCCAAGTACCTTTCGCGGGAGACTACAATGAGCAGTTCTTC; CDR3: CASSQVPFAGDYNEQFF
size: -; D: TRBD2; J: TRBJ2-3; V: TRBV14; DNA: TGTGCCAGCAGCCAAGAGGGAGGGGCGGCTCAAAGCACAGATACGCAGTATTTT; CDR3: CASSQEGGAAQSTDTQYF
size: -; D: -; J: TRBJ2-5; V: TRBV6-1; DNA: TGTGCCAGCACCTACCCTGGGGCTCAAGAGACCCAGTACTTC; CDR3: CASTYPGAQETQYF
size: -; D: -; J: TRBJ1-1; V: TRBV27; DNA: TGTGCCAGCAGTTTAATATCTCTTTTCGGAGGTTTTGCTGAAGCTTTCTTT; CDR3: CASSLISLFGGFAEAFF
size: -; D: -; J: TRBJ2-3; V: TRBV9; DNA: TGTGCCAGCAGCGTAGGTCAGGGTGTGGCAGATACGCAGTATTTT; CDR3: CASSVGQGVADTQYF
size: -; D: TRBD1; J: TRBJ2-7; V: TRBV18; DNA: TGTGCCAGCTCACCGGGACAGGGTCTAACCTACGAGCAGTACTTC; CDR3: CASSPGQGLTYEQYF
size: -; D: -; J: TRBJ1-2; V: TRBV7-8; DNA: TGTGCCAGCAGCCCCCGCGGGGAGGGGTGGGTAAACTATGGCTATACCTTC; CDR3: CASSPRGEGWVNYGYTF
size: -; D: TRBD2; J: TRBJ2-1; V: TRBV9; DNA: TGTGCCAGCAGCCTCGGGCGGGCTAGCGGGCGGGATGAGCAGTTCTTC; CDR3: CASSLGRASGRDEQFF